The rows below give T cell receptor beta chains drawn from one sample of a study of cytomegalovirus exposure and HLA in healthy donors. Generated by immunoSEQ multiplex PCR, the TCRdb table keeps only in-frame clones and is missing some. The data contain 100,000 or so clones, over 70% of them singletons. The sample taken for sequencing was PBMCs. Receptors were obtained from a man aged 50 or older in good health and CMV-seronegative. Both conserved end residues are part of each CDR3. The D gene is left open where the match is weak. Where a row states a size, it is once, few, many or the class of an expanded clone; other rows omit it.

>TRBJ2-2|TRBV11-3|.|.
CASSLGPVEGELFF
TGTGCCAGCAGCTTAGGCCCAGTGGAGGGGGAGCTGTTTTTT
>TRBJ1-1|TRBV5-1|.|.
CASSLSRETEAFF
TGCGCCAGCAGCTTGTCCAGGGAAACTGAAGCTTTCTTT
>TRBJ1-1|TRBV2|.|.
CASSLGGRWAPGAFF
TGTGCCAGCAGCTTAGGAGGTAGATGGGCCCCCGGGGCTTTCTTT
>TRBJ1-5|TRBV5-8|.|once
CASSLSNQPQHF
TGTGCCAGCAGCTTGTCTAATCAGCCCCAGCATTTT
>TRBJ2-7|TRBV19|.|.
CASSLEAAYEQYF
TGTGCCAGTAGCCTAGAGGCGGCCTACGAGCAGTACTTC
>TRBJ2-2|TRBV11-2|.|.
CASSRRQFGELFF
TGTGCCAGCAGCCGCCGACAGTTCGGGGAGCTGTTTTTT
>TRBJ1-4|TRBV9|TRBD1|few
CASSIRTGEGEKLFF
TGTGCCAGCAGCATCCGGACAGGGGAGGGTGAAAAACTGTTTTTT
>TRBJ1-5|TRBV5-8|.|few
CASSWGGNQPQHF
TGTGCCAGCAGCTGGGGAGGGAATCAGCCCCAGCATTTT
>TRBJ2-7|TRBV7-2|.|.
CASSLALAVREQYF
TGTGCCAGCAGCTTAGCCCTGGCGGTAAGAGAGCAGTACTTC
>TRBJ1-1|TRBV5-6|.|.
CASSLEGITEAFF
TGTGCCAGCAGCCTGGAGGGGATTACTGAAGCTTTCTTT
>TRBJ2-7|TRBV19|.|once
CASKREYEQYF
TGTGCTAGTAAAAGAGAATACGAGCAGTACTTC
>TRBJ2-6|TRBV25-1|.|.
CASNEGSGANVLTF
TGTGCCAGCAACGAGGGAAGTGGGGCCAACGTCCTGACTTTC
>TRBJ2-4|TRBV4-3|.|.
CASSQDPDLLTKNIQYF
TGCGCCAGCAGCCAAGATCCGGACTTACTTACCAAAAACATTCAGTACTTC
>TRBJ2-5|TRBV30|.|few
CAWTRDRPQETQYF
TGTGCCTGGACGCGGGACCGCCCCCAAGAGACCCAGTACTTC
>TRBJ1-4|TRBV21-1|.|.
CAIPVPSNEKLFF
TGTGCCATCCCCGTGCCTAGTAATGAAAAACTGTTTTTT